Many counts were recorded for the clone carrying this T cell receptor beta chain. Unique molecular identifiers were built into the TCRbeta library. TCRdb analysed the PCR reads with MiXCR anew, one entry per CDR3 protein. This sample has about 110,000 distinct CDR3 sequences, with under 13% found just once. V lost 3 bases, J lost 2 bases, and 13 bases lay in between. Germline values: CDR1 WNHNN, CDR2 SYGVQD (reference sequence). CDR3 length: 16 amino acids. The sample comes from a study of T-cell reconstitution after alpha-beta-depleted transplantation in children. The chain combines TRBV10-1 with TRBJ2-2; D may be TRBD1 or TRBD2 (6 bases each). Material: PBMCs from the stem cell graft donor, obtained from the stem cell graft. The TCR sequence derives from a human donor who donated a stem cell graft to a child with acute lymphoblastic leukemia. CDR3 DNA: TGCGCCAGCAGTGACGGGAGCAGGGGAAACACCGGGGAGCTGTTTTTT. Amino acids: CASSDGSRGNTGELFF.